This entry is about one T cell receptor (beta chain). This sample stems from a study of blood T cell repertoires in COVID-19. As originally analysed: Amplification of reference gene primers provided the estimated nucleated cell counts. Assay: immunoSEQ multiplex PCR; the TCRdb copy retains only in-frame clones and omits some. The V and J calls and clone size are taken from that table; D and trimming were inferred from the DNA. The repertoire holds over 250,000 clones, with around 90% as singletons. Participants came from around 25 US areas, aged roughly 18 to 90 years. The study assigned cohorts using participant-reported clinical history. Deletions cut 0 bases from V and 2 bases from J, with 9 bases between. Germline CDR1 reads LGHNA; CDR2 reads YNFKEQ. The CDR3 length is 15 residues.

The sequenced sample consisted of PBMCs or T cells enriched from blood (not recorded which). The chain joins TRBV4-2 to TRBJ2-3; perhaps TRBD2 as D (5 bases). The sequence was collected from a woman in her 30s who had recovered from COVID-19. CDR3 sequence (DNA): TGTGCCAGCAGCCAAGAGCTAGCTTACACAGATACGCAGTATTTT. This sequence encodes CASSQELAYTDTQYF.